Given below is one T cell receptor (beta chain) in context. The antigen is unknown. It was CD45RO-negative cells, positively selected for CCR7, that made up naive CD8 cells, with terminally differentiated effector memory CD45RA+ cells excluded. This sample is part of a study of shared clonotypes between healthy human individuals. TCRdb's table, derived via immunoSEQ multiplex PCR, lists solely in-frame clones and lacks some. The table shows some 2,000,000 clones, with roughly 94% occurring only once. Notes on the study in general: Several donors shared about 4.5% of their naive CD4 clonotypes. With few donors, the genetic and exposure-history diversity represented was limited. The study generally estimated greater richness for naive than memory subsets.

Germline lookup yields CDR1 SGHVS and CDR2 FNYEAQ. With 5 bases clipped from V and 1 base from J, the junction kept 8 bases outside the gene matches. The CDR3 loop spans 16 amino acids. This chain uses TRBV7-6 with TRBJ2-3, with TRBD2 identical over 8 bases. The material sequenced was naive CD8+ T cells sorted from blood. This receptor was identified in a man between 18 and 29 years old in good health. Here the CDR3 reads CASSDFQAGGTDTQYF. Here the CDR3 DNA reads TGTGCCAGCAGCGACTTCCAAGCGGGGGGCACAGATACGCAGTATTTT.